This paragraph reports one T cell receptor (beta chain). Its antigen has not been determined. There are no base qualities to consult, and no much larger clone falls within one base. This specimen comes from a study of T cell responses to AZD1222 COVID-19 vaccine (dated by TCRdb to the early 2020s). Describing the broader study: TCR sequencing covered 230 to 250 trial participants: 200 to 220 given two doses of AZD1222 and around 26 given two doses of MenACWY control vaccine. Enrollment into the trials was organized by age into subgroups of 18-55, 56-69 and 70-plus years, and those subgroups contained roughly 140, 27 and 60 TCR-sequenced participants, respectively. Overall study outcomes, separate from this receptor: Participants were mostly white British and included more females than males, and it was suggested by the authors that clonal diversity may have been underestimated. Conclusions about previously exposed vaccinees are limited because only 5 or 6 AZD1222 recipients were SARS-CoV-2 seropositive at baseline. In the small 56-69-year group, the increase in depth fell short of significance, most likely because of low power. CD4 TCRs associated with the vaccine covered the entire spike protein, and the dominant responses were in regions 160-218 and 743-854. After two AZD1222 doses, both the breadth and the depth of spike-specific TCRs were significantly higher than at day 0 and than in MenACWY recipients. No day 14 peak-response samples were available, so repertoires were characterized only after the peak T cell response. Reportedly, almost half of the unique spike-specific TCRs recognized epitopes lying outside the regions that are mutated in the B.1.351 and B.1.1.7 variants.

The label giving this sample's time point can be read as: about 28 days (+/-7) after the second vaccine dose. AZD1222 recipients given second doses at about 4 weeks or at about 12 weeks were pooled, since spike-specific TCR depth and breadth were not found to differ between the two schedules. Vaccinee samples were obtained from the UK trials COV001 and COV002, which included a single-blind randomized controlled phase 2/3 trial of AZD1222 (ChAdOx1 nCoV-19) in healthy adults. For TCRbeta chain sequencing, PBMC samples from trial participants were taken at day 0 and at day 28 after the second dose. The CDR3 regions of human TCRbeta chains were analyzed by immunosequencing. Per the authors' processing: Repertoire TCRs were matched against a reference library of SARS-CoV-2-specific TCRs generated with the MIRA antigen-specificity platform. Breadth meant the fraction of unique TCRs that were SARS-CoV-2-associated, whereas depth meant the fraction of total T cells that were SARS-CoV-2-associated. Each spike-specific TCR was assigned to its reactive spike region and to a CD4 or CD8 class using the MIRA data. Log10-transformed breadth and depth values were compared by one-way ANOVA with Sidak's multiple comparisons tests. The clones in this table, taken by TCRdb from immuneACCESS, are in-frame only. Not every clone is retained; where verified, under half of the shortfall comes from an unresolved V gene, and the cause of the rest is unknown. V, J and clone size are those of that table, while D and trimming were read from the DNA. The sample table contains approximately 180,000 clones; only one count was recorded for roughly 91% of them. The ten largest clones add up to about 24% of the sample.

The CDR3 covers 15 residues, taking in both the cysteine and the phenylalanine. The read is trimmed to its CDR3 DNA, 45 bases read in frame from base 1. At the junction V is shortened by 5 bases and J by 2 bases, with 15 bases in between. The germline V gene yields MGHDK for CDR1 and SYGVNS for CDR2. Here the chain combines TRBV25-1 and TRBJ2-5, with a weak D call of TRBD2 (5 bases match). The starting material was peripheral blood, obtained 28 days after the second AZD1222 dose. The receptor comes from an adult who received the AZD1222 COVID-19 vaccine. DNA sequence: TGTGCCAGCAGTCCTCTAGCCCAGGAACAAGAGACCCAGTACTTC. It translates as CASSPLAQEQETQYF.